Listed below are T cell receptor beta chains from one sample, sequenced in a study of blood T cells in healthy people across ages. Using its own MiXCR run on the 5' RACE reads, TCRdb lists one record per CDR3 protein. The sample has about 1,400,000 distinct CDR3 sequences, about 43% seen once. Sequenced input: blood. The receptor set was obtained from a woman under 30 in good health. The CDR3 runs from the conserved cysteine through the conserved F or W. D genes are given only for firm matches. Only some rows state a clone size, as once, few, many or a class for expanded clones.

V gene: TRBV12-3/TRBV12-4; clone size: -; J gene: TRBJ1-2; D gene: -; CDR3 length: 15; CDR3 DNA: TGTGCCAGCAGCTACGTTCCTGACAGCAACTATGGCTACACCTTC; CDR3 protein: CASSYVPDSNYGYTF
V gene: TRBV20-1; clone size: -; J gene: TRBJ2-1; D gene: -; CDR3 length: 11; CDR3 DNA: TGCAGTGCCAACCCCGGGCATGAGCAGTTCTTC; CDR3 protein: CSANPGHEQFF
V gene: TRBV6-5; clone size: few; J gene: TRBJ2-3; D gene: TRBD2; CDR3 length: 15; CDR3 DNA: TGTGCCAGCAGTTATAGCGGGGGGGTAGGAGATACGCAGTATTTT; CDR3 protein: CASSYSGGVGDTQYF
V gene: TRBV7-2; clone size: few; J gene: TRBJ2-2; D gene: -; CDR3 length: 18; CDR3 DNA: TGTGCCAGCAGCTTAATGTTGGCTGGGACCCTAGACGCCGGGGAGCTGTTTTTT; CDR3 protein: CASSLMLAGTLDAGELFF
V gene: TRBV5-1; clone size: -; J gene: TRBJ1-4; D gene: TRBD1; CDR3 length: 16; CDR3 DNA: TGCGCCAGCAGCTTGGGCTCGACAGGGGTTAATGAAAAACTGTTTTTT; CDR3 protein: CASSLGSTGVNEKLFF
V gene: TRBV5-1; clone size: -; J gene: TRBJ1-1; D gene: -; CDR3 length: 15; CDR3 DNA: TGCGCCAGCAGCATGGACGGAACGATGAACACTGAAGCTTTCTTT; CDR3 protein: CASSMDGTMNTEAFF
V gene: TRBV5-1; clone size: -; J gene: TRBJ1-5; D gene: -; CDR3 length: 14; CDR3 DNA: TGCGCCAGCAGCGTGGGGGGCGCGGAACAGCCCCAGCATTTT; CDR3 protein: CASSVGGAEQPQHF
V gene: TRBV6-6; clone size: -; J gene: TRBJ2-2; D gene: -; CDR3 length: 14; CDR3 DNA: TGTGCCAGCAGTTACTCGAGAAACACCGGGGAGCTGTTTTTT; CDR3 protein: CASSYSRNTGELFF
V gene: TRBV7-2; clone size: -; J gene: TRBJ2-5; D gene: -; CDR3 length: 14; CDR3 DNA: TGTGCCAGCAGCCAGCCCTGGGACGGGGAGACCCAGTACTTC; CDR3 protein: CASSQPWDGETQYF
V gene: TRBV27; clone size: -; J gene: TRBJ1-4; D gene: -; CDR3 length: 16; CDR3 DNA: TGTGCCAGCAGTTCCAGGACGACTCGGGGAAATGAAAAACTGTTTTTT; CDR3 protein: CASSSRTTRGNEKLFF
V gene: TRBV20-1; clone size: -; J gene: TRBJ2-7; D gene: -; CDR3 length: 14; CDR3 DNA: TGCAGTGCTAGAGGCAAACAGGGACTCTACGAGCAGTACTTC; CDR3 protein: CSARGKQGLYEQYF
V gene: TRBV12-3/TRBV12-4; clone size: -; J gene: TRBJ1-6; D gene: -; CDR3 length: 15; CDR3 DNA: TGTGCCAGCAGTTCCAGTGGGACCCGGAGTTCACCCCTCCACTTT; CDR3 protein: CASSSSGTRSSPLHF
V gene: TRBV4-1; clone size: -; J gene: TRBJ2-7; D gene: -; CDR3 length: 16; CDR3 DNA: TGCGCCAGCAGCCAAGATGGGCTGTTGAGCTCCTACGAGCAGTACTTC; CDR3 protein: CASSQDGLLSSYEQYF
V gene: TRBV4-1; clone size: -; J gene: TRBJ2-1; D gene: -; CDR3 length: 13; CDR3 DNA: TGCGCCAGCAGCCAACCAACAGGGACTAAGCAGTTCTTC; CDR3 protein: CASSQPTGTKQFF
V gene: TRBV6-5; clone size: -; J gene: TRBJ1-2; D gene: -; CDR3 length: 16; CDR3 DNA: TGTGCCAGCAGTTACTCCAAATACGGGGGCCTCGGGGGCTACACCTTC; CDR3 protein: CASSYSKYGGLGGYTF
V gene: TRBV15; clone size: -; J gene: TRBJ2-1; D gene: -; CDR3 length: 15; CDR3 DNA: TGTGCCACCAGCCGCAGCCTAGTCGATTACAATGAGCAGTTCTTC; CDR3 protein: CATSRSLVDYNEQFF
V gene: TRBV20-1; clone size: few; J gene: TRBJ2-3; D gene: TRBD2; CDR3 length: 17; CDR3 DNA: TGCAGTGCGGTCTACGCGGGAGGAAGGATAAACACAGATACGCAGTATTTT; CDR3 protein: CSAVYAGGRINTDTQYF
V gene: TRBV12-3/TRBV12-4; clone size: -; J gene: TRBJ1-6; D gene: TRBD1; CDR3 length: 14; CDR3 DNA: TGTGCCAGCAGTTTGGAGGGGGCCTCTTCACCCCTCCACTTT; CDR3 protein: CASSLEGASSPLHF
V gene: TRBV20-1; clone size: -; J gene: TRBJ2-5; D gene: -; CDR3 length: 13; CDR3 DNA: TGCAGTGCTAGGTCCCAGCTCCAAGAGACCCAGTACTTC; CDR3 protein: CSARSQLQETQYF
V gene: TRBV6-6; clone size: -; J gene: TRBJ2-4; D gene: -; CDR3 length: 13; CDR3 DNA: TGTGCCAGCACACGGCTAGCCAAAAACATTCAGTACTTC; CDR3 protein: CASTRLAKNIQYF
V gene: TRBV7-2; clone size: many; J gene: TRBJ2-1; D gene: -; CDR3 length: 15; CDR3 DNA: TGTGCCAGCAGCCCATGGGGGAGTAACGGCAATGAGCAGTTCTTC; CDR3 protein: CASSPWGSNGNEQFF
V gene: TRBV15; clone size: -; J gene: TRBJ2-1; D gene: -; CDR3 length: 16; CDR3 DNA: TGTGCCACCAGCAGAGATAGGGGGGGCCTGGCGAATGAGCAGTTCTTC; CDR3 protein: CATSRDRGGLANEQFF
V gene: TRBV7-2; clone size: few; J gene: TRBJ2-5; D gene: -; CDR3 length: 15; CDR3 DNA: TGTGCCAGCAGCTTAGCGCCTGGGGGATTGGAGACCCAGTACTTC; CDR3 protein: CASSLAPGGLETQYF
V gene: TRBV12-5; clone size: once; J gene: TRBJ2-5; D gene: TRBD2; CDR3 length: 17; CDR3 DNA: TGTGCTAGTGGTTTGGTAGTCGCTAGCGGGAGAGAAGAGACCCAGTACTTC; CDR3 protein: CASGLVVASGREETQYF
V gene: TRBV27; clone size: -; J gene: TRBJ2-7; D gene: -; CDR3 length: 13; CDR3 DNA: TGTGCCAACAGTTTCGACAGCTACAATGAGCAGTACTTC; CDR3 protein: CANSFDSYNEQYF
V gene: TRBV6-2/TRBV6-3; clone size: few; J gene: TRBJ2-4; D gene: -; CDR3 length: 15; CDR3 DNA: TGTGCCAGCAGTCGTAACGGGGGAACAAAAAACATTCAGTACTTC; CDR3 protein: CASSRNGGTKNIQYF
V gene: TRBV2; clone size: few; J gene: TRBJ2-7; D gene: -; CDR3 length: 13; CDR3 DNA: TGTGCCAGCAGCTTCGACAGTTTCTACGAGCAGTACTTC; CDR3 protein: CASSFDSFYEQYF
V gene: TRBV21-1; clone size: -; J gene: TRBJ2-7; D gene: -; CDR3 length: 18; CDR3 DNA: TGTGCCAGCAGCAAAAAAAGGAGTCATAGCGGGAGCGACTACGAGCAGTACTTC; CDR3 protein: CASSKKRSHSGSDYEQYF
V gene: TRBV9; clone size: -; J gene: TRBJ2-4; D gene: TRBD1; CDR3 length: 21; CDR3 DNA: TGTGCCAGCAGCCCCTCGACTGAGAGGGGTCTGGGGACAGGGGCCAAAAACATTCAGTACTTC; CDR3 protein: CASSPSTERGLGTGAKNIQYF
V gene: TRBV20-1; clone size: -; J gene: TRBJ2-1; D gene: TRBD2; CDR3 length: 15; CDR3 DNA: TGCAGTGCTCCCCCCATTGCGGGAGTTTCGAATGAGCAGTTCTTC; CDR3 protein: CSAPPIAGVSNEQFF
V gene: TRBV28; clone size: few; J gene: TRBJ1-6; D gene: TRBD1; CDR3 length: 16; CDR3 DNA: TGTGCCAGCAGACCAACTGCAGGGGGCGATAATTCACCCCTCCACTTT; CDR3 protein: CASRPTAGGDNSPLHF
V gene: TRBV7-2; clone size: many; J gene: TRBJ1-6; D gene: -; CDR3 length: 15; CDR3 DNA: TGTGCCAGCAGCCCAACCCGTCGGTCGGGTTCACCCCTCCACTTT; CDR3 protein: CASSPTRRSGSPLHF
V gene: TRBV24-1; clone size: -; J gene: TRBJ2-7; D gene: -; CDR3 length: 16; CDR3 DNA: TGTGCCACCAGTGCGGGCCATCGGGACGGTTCCTACGAGCAGTACTTC; CDR3 protein: CATSAGHRDGSYEQYF
V gene: TRBV10-3; clone size: -; J gene: TRBJ1-4; D gene: -; CDR3 length: 14; CDR3 DNA: TGTGCCATCAGTGAGGCAGCCGAGGGGGAAAAACTGTTTTTT; CDR3 protein: CAISEAAEGEKLFF
V gene: TRBV14; clone size: -; J gene: TRBJ1-2; D gene: TRBD1; CDR3 length: 17; CDR3 DNA: TGTGCCAGCAGCCTTCAGGGGGGCCATGGTGCTAACTATGGCTACACCTTC; CDR3 protein: CASSLQGGHGANYGYTF
V gene: TRBV10-3; clone size: -; J gene: TRBJ1-5; D gene: -; CDR3 length: 12; CDR3 DNA: TGTGCCATCAGTGAGTCGAGTCAGCCCCAGCATTTT; CDR3 protein: CAISESSQPQHF
V gene: TRBV21-1; clone size: -; J gene: TRBJ1-6; D gene: -; CDR3 length: 17; CDR3 DNA: TGTGTCAGCAGCACAAAAGGGGGGACAGGGGGCTATTCACCCCTCCACTTT; CDR3 protein: CVSSTKGGTGGYSPLHF
V gene: TRBV28; clone size: few; J gene: TRBJ2-3; D gene: -; CDR3 length: 14; CDR3 DNA: TGTGCCAGCAAACGACAATTACAGGGAGATACGCAGTATTTT; CDR3 protein: CASKRQLQGDTQYF
V gene: TRBV24-1; clone size: -; J gene: TRBJ2-3; D gene: TRBD2; CDR3 length: 16; CDR3 DNA: TGTGCCACCAGTGAAGAACTAGCGGGGAATGCAGATACGCAGTATTTT; CDR3 protein: CATSEELAGNADTQYF
V gene: TRBV18; clone size: -; J gene: TRBJ2-3; D gene: -; CDR3 length: 17; CDR3 DNA: TGTGCCAGCTCACCGGTATACGGGACGTCTGGCACAGATACGCAGTATTTT; CDR3 protein: CASSPVYGTSGTDTQYF
V gene: TRBV20-1; clone size: few; J gene: TRBJ1-1; D gene: -; CDR3 length: 11; CDR3 DNA: TGCAGTGCTAGAGAGGTTGGTGAAGCTTTCTTT; CDR3 protein: CSAREVGEAFF
V gene: TRBV4-1; clone size: few; J gene: TRBJ2-7; D gene: -; CDR3 length: 15; CDR3 DNA: TGCGCCAGCAGCCCTACAGGATTAGCGATCGACGAGCAGTACTTC; CDR3 protein: CASSPTGLAIDEQYF
V gene: TRBV25-1; clone size: -; J gene: TRBJ1-1; D gene: -; CDR3 length: 11; CDR3 DNA: TGTGCCAGCAGGTCCGGGCCTGAAGCTTTCTTT; CDR3 protein: CASRSGPEAFF
V gene: TRBV3-1; clone size: -; J gene: TRBJ2-3; D gene: TRBD2; CDR3 length: 15; CDR3 DNA: TGTGCCAGCAGCCCATCAAGACTAGCGGGGGATACGCAGTATTTT; CDR3 protein: CASSPSRLAGDTQYF
V gene: TRBV7-9; clone size: -; J gene: TRBJ1-4; D gene: TRBD1; CDR3 length: 14; CDR3 DNA: TGTGCCAGCAACCAACAGGGGGCCGGGGAAAAACTGTTTTTT; CDR3 protein: CASNQQGAGEKLFF
V gene: TRBV20-1; clone size: -; J gene: TRBJ2-4; D gene: -; CDR3 length: 13; CDR3 DNA: TGCAGTGCTAGCCCCGGCAGACAAAACATTCAGTACTTC; CDR3 protein: CSASPGRQNIQYF
V gene: TRBV11-2; clone size: -; J gene: TRBJ1-2; D gene: -; CDR3 length: 15; CDR3 DNA: TGTGCCAGCAGCTTAGGAGGGCCGGGGAACTATGGCTACACCTTC; CDR3 protein: CASSLGGPGNYGYTF
V gene: TRBV3-1; clone size: -; J gene: TRBJ2-1; D gene: TRBD2; CDR3 length: 15; CDR3 DNA: TGTGCCAGCAGCCAAGAACTAGCGGGAGCTGGTGAGCAGTTCTTC; CDR3 protein: CASSQELAGAGEQFF
V gene: TRBV6-1; clone size: -; J gene: TRBJ2-7; D gene: -; CDR3 length: 16; CDR3 DNA: TGTGCCAGTAGTGAAGTGGCGGGATGGGACTCCTACGAGCAGTACTTC; CDR3 protein: CASSEVAGWDSYEQYF
V gene: TRBV6-5; clone size: -; J gene: TRBJ2-4; D gene: -; CDR3 length: 16; CDR3 DNA: TGTGCCAGCAGTTACTCAGCGGCCAGGGGAGTCTACGAGAAGTACTTC; CDR3 protein: CASSYSAARGVYEKYF
V gene: TRBV20-1; clone size: -; J gene: TRBJ2-2; D gene: -; CDR3 length: 16; CDR3 DNA: TGCAGTGCTAGGAGCAGACTGGGAGATGACACCGGGGAGCTGTTTTTT; CDR3 protein: CSARSRLGDDTGELFF
V gene: TRBV11-2; clone size: -; J gene: TRBJ2-1; D gene: -; CDR3 length: 15; CDR3 DNA: TGTGCCAGCAGCCCGGGACCGAACCCCTACAATGAGCAGTTCTTC; CDR3 protein: CASSPGPNPYNEQFF
V gene: TRBV14; clone size: -; J gene: TRBJ2-1; D gene: -; CDR3 length: 15; CDR3 DNA: TGTGCCAGCAGCCCGAGGGGCGGGCATCTTAATGAGCAGTTCTTC; CDR3 protein: CASSPRGGHLNEQFF
V gene: TRBV27; clone size: many; J gene: TRBJ2-7; D gene: -; CDR3 length: 13; CDR3 DNA: TGTGCCAGCAGTGTAAGTAATTCCTACGAGCAGTACTTC; CDR3 protein: CASSVSNSYEQYF
V gene: TRBV4-2; clone size: -; J gene: TRBJ2-7; D gene: -; CDR3 length: 16; CDR3 DNA: TGTGCCAGCAGCCAAGCCCACTTCGGTTGGTCCTACGAGCAGTACTTC; CDR3 protein: CASSQAHFGWSYEQYF
V gene: TRBV6-6; clone size: -; J gene: TRBJ2-7; D gene: TRBD2; CDR3 length: 13; CDR3 DNA: TGTGCCAGCAGTGGACTAGCGGACAATGAGCAGTACTTC; CDR3 protein: CASSGLADNEQYF
V gene: TRBV9; clone size: -; J gene: TRBJ2-2; D gene: -; CDR3 length: 15; CDR3 DNA: TGTGCCAGCAGCGACCCGAGAGGGAACACCGGGGAGCTGTTTTTT; CDR3 protein: CASSDPRGNTGELFF
V gene: TRBV10-3; clone size: -; J gene: TRBJ1-6; D gene: TRBD1; CDR3 length: 14; CDR3 DNA: TGTGCCATCAGAATCGACAGGGATAATTCACCCCTCCACTTT; CDR3 protein: CAIRIDRDNSPLHF
V gene: TRBV5-1; clone size: few; J gene: TRBJ2-7; D gene: -; CDR3 length: 13; CDR3 DNA: TGCGCCAGCAGCTTGTCACCCGGGACAGAGCAGTACTTC; CDR3 protein: CASSLSPGTEQYF
V gene: TRBV24-1; clone size: -; J gene: TRBJ1-5; D gene: TRBD1; CDR3 length: 15; CDR3 DNA: TGTGCCACCAGTGATTCCGGACAGGCCTCCCGGCCCCAGCATTTT; CDR3 protein: CATSDSGQASRPQHF